The sample holds a few counts of the clone carrying this TCR beta chain. Its specificity is not known. The data were obtained in a study of early T cells in non-severe SARS-CoV-2 infection. Findings and caveats of the study: VDJdb matching skewed toward anti-spike CD8 responses, missing private and CD4 specificities.

Researchers tagged individual cDNA molecules with unique molecular identifiers. Using its own MiXCR run on the 5' RACE reads, TCRdb lists one record per CDR3 protein. Here the sample spans roughly 100,000 distinct CDR3 sequences, 14% being singletons. Germline CDR1 SGHAT, CDR2 FQNNGV. The CDR3 is 14 residues long. Trimming took 2 bases from V and 4 from J, leaving 11 bases between them. This receptor was identified in an adult who was a healthcare worker with PCR-confirmed SARS-CoV-2 infection or an uninfected control (not recorded which). The sample taken for sequencing was whole blood. The chain employs TRBV11-2 and TRBJ2-5; D uncertain. CDR3 sequence: CASSLPPGRETQYF. CDR3 nucleotides: TGTGCCAGCAGCTTACCCCCGGGTAGAGAGACCCAGTACTTC.